This TCR beta chain was sequenced in a study of identical twins. Many counts were recorded for this clonotype. TCRdb itself ran the 5' RACE reads through MiXCR, one entry per CDR3 protein. Found here are about 240,000 distinct CDR3 sequences, roughly 10% of them singletons; the top ten hold 9% to 10%. The donor group consisted entirely of healthy Caucasians. V lost 5 bases, J lost 6 bases, and 5 bases stayed unmatched. The CDR3 consists of 14 residues. The germline V gene has CDR1 SGHTA and CDR2 FQGNSA. The sequencing sample was made of memory T cells sorted from blood. This clonotype originated in a man in his fifties or sixties in good health. The chain recombines TRBV7-2 with TRBJ1-5; 9 nucleotides agree with TRBD1. The CDR3 coding sequence is TGTGCCAGCAGCGGTACAGGGGGCGGTCAGCCCCAGCATTTT. Translated: CASSGTGGGQPQHF.